The subject of this entry is one T cell receptor beta chain. TCRdb's copy holds only in-frame clones and misses some; the assay was immunoSEQ multiplex PCR. The sample records 150,000 or so clones, 92% being singletons. The source of the sample is a study of T cell responses to AZD1222 COVID-19 vaccine. Trimming removed 3 bases from V and 5 bases from J; junction bases left unmatched: 6. The CDR3 has 14 residues. CDR1 KGHSH and CDR2 LQKENI come from the germline V gene. This clonotype was obtained from an adult in good health. This chain uses TRBV18 with TRBJ2-5, with TRBD1 matching over 7 bases. The material sequenced was peripheral blood, taken on day 0 of AZD1222 vaccination. The DNA of the CDR3 is TGTGCCAGCTCACCCACAGGGGCCGGGGAGACCCAGTACTTC. This codes for CASSPTGAGETQYF. The full variable domain, completed using reference TRBV18 and TRBJ2-5, is NAGVMQNPRHLVRRRGQEARLRCSPMKGHSHVYWYRQLPEEGLKFMVYLQKENIIDESGMPKERFSAEFPKEGPSILRIQQVVRGDSAAYFCASSPTGAGETQYFGPGTRLLVL.